The 21 T cell receptor beta chains presented below share a single source sample, sequenced in a study of cytomegalovirus exposure and HLA in healthy donors. Primers included in the PCR were 60 Vbeta and 13 Jbeta primers. TCRdb's table, derived via immunoSEQ multiplex PCR, lists solely in-frame clones and lacks some. Its table records some 110,000 clones. Sequenced material: PBMCs. The receptors derive from a man aged 18 to 35 in good health and CMV-seronegative.

The rearrangement links TRBV4-1 to TRBJ2-1, with D possibly matching TRBD1 (6 bases). This CDR3 has 15 residues. Trimming pared 4 bases from V and 1 base from J, leaving 11 bases between. Germline-derived CDR1 and CDR2 are MGHRA and YSYEKL. The CDR3 spells CASSPRQESYNEQFF. The CDR3 nucleotides are TGCGCCAGCAGCCCCAGACAGGAGTCCTACAATGAGCAGTTCTTC.

The chain uses TRBV4-2 and TRBJ2-3; D is perhaps TRBD1 (5 bases). V lost 0 bases to trimming and J lost 3 bases, with 13 bases between them. This CDR3 has 16 residues. Germline V gene data show CDR1 as LGHNA and CDR2 as YNFKEQ. The CDR3: CASSQEEGDRTDTQYF. In nucleotides, the CDR3 is TGTGCCAGCAGCCAAGAGGAAGGGGATCGAACAGATACGCAGTATTTT.

V is TRBV2 and J is TRBJ1-2, with D maybe TRBD1 (6 bases). V was pared by 8 bases and J by 5 bases, with 9 bases between. This CDR3 has 11 residues. Germline CDR1 is SNHLY and CDR2 is FYNNEI. The CDR3 nucleotides are TGTGCCAGCGGACAGAGGTATGGCTACACCTTC. It specifies CASGQRYGYTF. Full variable domain (rest looked up from reference TRBV2 and TRBJ1-2): EPEVTQTPSHQVTQMGQEVILRCVPISNHLYFYWYRQILGQKVEFLVSFYNNEISEKSEIFDDQFSVERPDGSNFTLKIRSTKLEDSAMYFCASGQRYGYTFGSGTRLTVV.

The genes are TRBV5-1 and TRBJ1-2; 7 nucleotides match TRBD1. The junction had 7 bases not matched to a gene; V was cut back by 0 bases and J by 5 bases. CDR3 length equals 15 residues. Per the germline V gene, CDR1 is SGHRS and CDR2 is YFSETQ. In DNA, the CDR3 is TGCGCCAGCAGCTTGGGTGACAGGGACCGTTATGGCTACACCTTC. Residues: CASSLGDRDRYGYTF. Complete variable domain (other parts from reference TRBV5-1 and TRBJ1-2): KAGVTQTPRYLIKTRGQQVTLSCSPISGHRSVSWYQQTPGQGLQFLFEYFSETQRNKGNFPGRFSGRQFSNSRSEMNVSTLELGDSALYLCASSLGDRDRYGYTFGSGTRLTVV.

This sequence joins TRBV5-1 and TRBJ2-1; 8 nucleotides agree with TRBD1. With 3 bases clipped from V and 7 bases from J, the junction kept 12 bases outside the gene matches. The CDR3 runs 16 residues. Germline loops: CDR1 SGHRS, CDR2 YFSETQ. DNA for the CDR3: TGCGCCAGCAGCTCGGAGGGCAGGGGGCGGAAAAATGAGCAGTTCTTC. It encodes CASSSEGRGRKNEQFF. The full variable domain, with the rest looked up from reference TRBV5-1 and TRBJ2-1, is KAGVTQTPRYLIKTRGQQVTLSCSPISGHRSVSWYQQTPGQGLQFLFEYFSETQRNKGNFPGRFSGRQFSNSRSEMNVSTLELGDSALYLCASSSEGRGRKNEQFFGPGTRLTVL.

The chain uses TRBV5-6 and TRBJ2-2, with 7 bases identical to TRBD2. CDR1 and CDR2 (germline): SGHDT, YYEEEE. J gave up 5 bases and V 0 bases, and 7 bases lay outside the gene matches. The CDR3 covers 16 residues. CDR3 nucleotide sequence: TGTGCCAGCAGCTTGGAAGGCGGGAGAAGAACCGGGGAGCTGTTTTTT. Amino acid sequence: CASSLEGGRRTGELFF.

The genes are TRBV13 and TRBJ2-1; TRBD2 is a possible D gene (5 bases). Trimming removed 4 bases at V and 9 bases at J, with 19 bases between. This CDR3 contains 15 residues. CDR1 is PRHDT and CDR2 is FYEKMQ in the germline V gene (reference sequence). The CDR3 spells CASSSMDSPIGEQFF. CDR3 coding DNA: TGTGCCAGCAGCTCCATGGACTCCCCGATCGGTGAGCAGTTCTTC.

V and J are TRBV5-6 and TRBJ2-4; TRBD1 might be the D (5 bases). The CDR3 has 14 residues. The germline V gene has CDR1 SGHDT and CDR2 YYEEEE. V lost 0 bases to trimming and J lost 9 bases, with 13 bases between them. This CDR3 reads CASSLGRDASIQYF. CDR3 DNA sequence: TGTGCCAGCAGCTTGGGCAGGGATGCGAGCATTCAGTACTTC.

The chain carries TRBV18 and TRBJ1-1; D is perhaps TRBD1 (5 bases). This CDR3 has 13 residues. Germline values: CDR1 KGHSH, CDR2 LQKENI. The V end lost 6 bases, the J end lost 6 bases, and 14 bases lay between the germline ends. CDR3 coding DNA: TGTGCCAGCTCCCTCGACAGATTCGCTGAAGCTTTCTTT. Residues: CASSLDRFAEAFF.

The genes are TRBV29-1 and TRBJ2-1, with 14 bases matching TRBD2. The length of the CDR3 is 17 residues. Germline V gene lookup returns CDR1 SQVTM and CDR2 ANQGSEA. V shed 4 bases and J 7 bases; nucleotides not matched to a gene: 12. Here the CDR3 reads CSVAMTSGRGSGNEQFF. DNA of the CDR3: TGCAGCGTTGCAATGACTAGCGGGAGGGGTTCTGGGAATGAGCAGTTCTTC.

The chain carries TRBV29-1 and TRBJ1-1; D perhaps matches TRBD1 (6 bases). V was cut by 6 bases and J by 2 bases, with 16 bases left in between. The CDR3 contains 14 residues. Per the germline V gene, CDR1 is SQVTM and CDR2 is ANQGSEA. This CDR3 is CSVGATGFNTEAFF. CDR3 DNA: TGCAGCGTGGGGGCTACAGGGTTTAACACTGAAGCTTTCTTT.

The chain carries TRBV28 and TRBJ1-2, with TRBD1 matching over 12 bases. After removal of 6 bases from V and 4 bases from J, the junction contained 18 bases not matched to a gene. In germline, CDR1 is MDHEN, CDR2 SYDVKM. This CDR3 contains 19 residues. The CDR3 DNA is TGTGCCAGCAGCTCCATACCGGGACAGGGGGCCCCGCGCGGCTATGGCTACACCTTC. It codes for CASSSIPGQGAPRGYGYTF.

V is TRBV30 and J is TRBJ1-6; D is undetermined. Per germline, CDR1 GTSNPN and CDR2 SVGIG (reference sequence). This CDR3 region has 13 residues. The V end was cut by 0 bases, the J end by 5 bases, with 5 bases between. CDR3: CAWSVLNNSPLHF. The CDR3, as DNA: TGTGCCTGGAGTGTACTGAATAATTCACCCCTCCACTTT.

CDR3 sequence (DNA): TGCGCCAGCCGGGGACAGGTCTACGAGCAGTACTTC. This codes for CASRGQVYEQYF. The V call is TRBV5-1, the J call TRBJ2-7; 8 bases align to TRBD1. J was trimmed by 3 bases and V by 7 bases; bases with no gene match: 3. The CDR3 is 12 residues long. Looked up from germline, CDR1 is SGHRS and CDR2 is YFSETQ.

The chain has TRBV2 and TRBJ2-5, with 16 bases aligning to TRBD2. CDR1 is SNHLY and CDR2 is FYNNEI in the germline V gene. V dropped 5 bases and J dropped 2; count of bases not matched to a gene: 11. The CDR3 length is 19 residues. CDR3 sequence: CASSPKGTSGGVSQETQYF. CDR3 coding DNA: TGTGCCAGCAGTCCCAAGGGGACTAGCGGGGGGGTATCACAAGAGACCCAGTACTTC.

The chain employs TRBV6-5 and TRBJ1-5, with D maybe TRBD1 (5 bases). The germline V gene encodes CDR1 MNHEY and CDR2 SVGAGI. Trimming stripped 0 bases from V and 0 bases from J, with 6 bases between. The CDR3 covers 15 residues. The CDR3 loop reads CASSYSGDSNQPQHF. The DNA for the CDR3 is TGTGCCAGCAGTTACTCAGGGGATAGCAATCAGCCCCAGCATTTT.

The CDR3 DNA follows: TGTGCCAGCAGACCGACTAGCGGGATGGGAAATGAGCAGTTCTTC. As protein: CASRPTSGMGNEQFF. This chain links TRBV2 with TRBJ2-1; 11 bases match TRBD2. The V segment lost 6 bases and the J segment 7 bases; nucleotides outside the gene matches: 8. This CDR3 is built from 15 residues. Germline CDR1 and CDR2: SNHLY and FYNNEI.

The chain recombines TRBV27 with TRBJ1-1; D is unclear. Trimming stripped 3 bases from V and 3 bases from J, with 14 bases between. Germline assignment: CDR1 MNHEY and CDR2 SMNVEV (reference sequence). The CDR3 is 15 residues long. The CDR3 spells CASSFSSGPDTEAFF. DNA of the CDR3: TGTGCCAGCAGTTTTTCGTCCGGTCCGGACACTGAAGCTTTCTTT.

In DNA, the CDR3 is TGCGCCAGCAGCTCACAAGCGGGAGGGCCTCGGGAGCTGTTTTTT. It yields the protein CASSSQAGGPRELFF. This chain connects TRBV5-1 to TRBJ2-2, with TRBD2 identical over 10 bases. The ends lost 3 bases at V and 9 bases at J; junction bases unmatched: 8. CDR3 length: 15 residues. Germline CDR1 is SGHRS and CDR2 is YFSETQ.

The chain is built from TRBV5-4 and TRBJ1-1; TRBD1 aligns across 8 bases. CDR3 length equals 15 residues. V was pared by 4 bases and J by 5 bases, with 10 bases of the junction left unmatched. The germline gives CDR1 SGHNT, CDR2 YYREEE (reference sequence). CDR3 amino acids: CASSGKDRAGTEAFF. The CDR3 DNA reads TGTGCCAGCAGCGGGAAGGACAGGGCGGGGACTGAAGCTTTCTTT. Filled out from reference TRBV5-4 and TRBJ1-1, the complete variable domain reads ETGVTQSPTHLIKTRGQQVTLRCSSQSGHNTVSWYQQALGQGPQFIFQYYREEENGRGNFPPRFSGLQFPNYSSELNVNALELDDSALYLCASSGKDRAGTEAFFGQGTRLTVV.

This chain uses TRBV29-1 with TRBJ1-2; 12 nucleotides line up with TRBD1. The germline V gene encodes CDR1 SQVTM and CDR2 ANQGSEA. The ends lost 6 bases at V and 4 bases at J; junction bases unmatched: 15. This CDR3 has 17 amino acids. The CDR3 DNA reads TGCAGCGTCTACACTCCGGGACAGGGGGCTGGTGGCTATGGCTACACCTTC. It encodes CSVYTPGQGAGGYGYTF.